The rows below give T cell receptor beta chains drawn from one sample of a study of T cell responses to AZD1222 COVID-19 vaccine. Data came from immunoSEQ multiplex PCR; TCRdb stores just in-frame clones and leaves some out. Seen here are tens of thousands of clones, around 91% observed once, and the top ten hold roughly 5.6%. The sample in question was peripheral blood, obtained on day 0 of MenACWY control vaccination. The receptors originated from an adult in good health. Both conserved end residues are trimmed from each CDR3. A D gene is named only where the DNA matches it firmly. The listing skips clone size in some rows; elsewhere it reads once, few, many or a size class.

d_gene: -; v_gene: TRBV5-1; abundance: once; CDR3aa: ASSPVSQRDYGYT
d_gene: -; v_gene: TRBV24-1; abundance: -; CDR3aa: ATSASGETEAF
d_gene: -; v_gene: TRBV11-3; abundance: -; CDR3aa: ASSRPRGGTQETQY
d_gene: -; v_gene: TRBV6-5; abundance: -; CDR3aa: ASSRRATLEEKLF
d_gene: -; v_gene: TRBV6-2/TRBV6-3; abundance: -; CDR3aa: ASSYPTAYT
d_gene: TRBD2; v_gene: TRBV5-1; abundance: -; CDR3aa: ASSLLAGGTDTQY
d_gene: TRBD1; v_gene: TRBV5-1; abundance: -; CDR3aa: ASSLRGTGVTGELF
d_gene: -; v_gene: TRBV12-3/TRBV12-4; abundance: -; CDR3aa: ASSLGYGTEAF
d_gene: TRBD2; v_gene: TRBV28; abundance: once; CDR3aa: ASSLGEGEQY
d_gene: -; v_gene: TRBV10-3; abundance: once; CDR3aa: AISESGGDTGELF
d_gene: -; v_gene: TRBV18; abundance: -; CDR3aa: ASSGASTETQY
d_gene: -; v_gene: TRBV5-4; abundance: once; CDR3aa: ASSLEPSNTEAF
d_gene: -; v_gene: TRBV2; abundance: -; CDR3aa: ASRAGRGSEAF
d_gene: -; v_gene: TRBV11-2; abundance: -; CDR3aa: ASSLERLGALH
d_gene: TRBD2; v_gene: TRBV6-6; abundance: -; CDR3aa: ASSFTSGSDEQY
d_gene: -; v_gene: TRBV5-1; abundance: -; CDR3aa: ASSLESGAPNEKLF
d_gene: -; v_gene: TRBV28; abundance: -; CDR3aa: ASSLTDGRYQPQH
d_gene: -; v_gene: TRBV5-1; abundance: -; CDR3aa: ASSLETGGNTEAF
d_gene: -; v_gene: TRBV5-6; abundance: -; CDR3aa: ASSLRHTGNQPQH
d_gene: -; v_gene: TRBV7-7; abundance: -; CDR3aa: ASSIAGDLRSEQF
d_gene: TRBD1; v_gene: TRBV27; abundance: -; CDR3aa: ASSLPGQGYSPLH
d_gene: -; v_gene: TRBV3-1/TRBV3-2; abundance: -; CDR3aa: ASSRNQGQGTDTQY
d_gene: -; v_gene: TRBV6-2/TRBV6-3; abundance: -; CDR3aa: ASSLLRSEAH